These 16 T cell receptor beta chains were all obtained from the same sample, sequenced in a study of blood T cell repertoires in COVID-19. TCRdb keeps only in-frame clones here, not all; method: immunoSEQ multiplex PCR. The sample comprises 170,000 or so clones, around 85% of which are singletons, and more than 5% rests with the top ten. Sequencing was carried out using PBMCs or T cells enriched from blood (not recorded which). The receptors shown here come from a man aged 35 to 55 who had recovered from COVID-19.

This clone was picked up one time. J is TRBJ2-4 and V is TRBV5-1; a weak D match, TRBD2 (7 bases). Per the germline V gene, CDR1 is SGHRS and CDR2 is YFSETQ. The CDR3 contains 15 residues. The V end lost 4 bases, the J end lost 0 bases, and 11 bases lay between the germline ends. The CDR3 DNA sequence: TGCGCCAGCAGCCCGCGGGGGCTAGCCAAAAACATTCAGTACTTC. Amino acids: CASSPRGLAKNIQYF.

The genes are TRBV24-1 and TRBJ2-5; 8 bases map to TRBD1. The junction had 6 bases not matched to a gene; V was cut back by 0 bases and J by 7 bases. The length of the CDR3 is 15 residues. Germline CDR1 and CDR2: KGHDR and SFDVKD. The CDR3 DNA reads TGTGCCACCAGTGATTTGCGAACAGGGGGAGGGACCCAGTACTTC. Translation: CATSDLRTGGGTQYF.

The rearrangement uses TRBV27 and TRBJ1-1; D is ambiguous. This CDR3 has 19 residues. Trimming left V 2 bases short and J 6 bases short, with 28 bases between. Germline V CDR1 and CDR2: MNHEY, SMNVEV (reference sequence). CDR3 sequence (DNA): TGTGCCAGCAGTTTACGAGGCCCGGGGAGACCCAACCTCGGGGCTGAAGCTTTCTTT. Translating gives CASSLRGPGRPNLGAEAFF.

V usage is TRBV7-9 and J usage is TRBJ1-3, with a possible D match to TRBD1 (5 bases). The V gene's germline CDR1 is SEHNR and CDR2 FQNEAQ (reference sequence). Trimming removed 3 bases at V and 0 bases at J, with 6 bases between. This CDR3 is 14 amino acids long. CDR3 protein: CASSFTGSGNTIYF. CDR3 nucleotides: TGTGCCAGCAGCTTTACAGGCTCTGGAAACACCATATATTTT.

In its sample, this clone was seen once. V usage is TRBV7-9 and J usage is TRBJ2-7, with TRBD1 identical over 7 bases. V shed 5 bases, J shed 2 bases, and the junction held 6 bases outside the gene matches. Per germline, CDR1 SEHNR and CDR2 FQNEAQ (reference sequence). The CDR3 has 14 amino acids. The CDR3 is CASSLQQGTYEQYF. DNA for the CDR3: TGTGCCAGCAGCCTACAACAGGGGACCTACGAGCAGTACTTC.

The chain employs TRBV10-3 and TRBJ1-1; the D gene is possibly TRBD1 (5 bases). The CDR3 loop spans 15 amino acids. Trimming pared 4 bases from V and 3 bases from J, leaving 15 bases between. The germline V gene encodes CDR1 ENHRY and CDR2 SYGVKD. The CDR3 loop reads CAISGYQGDYTEAFF. CDR3 in DNA: TGTGCCATCAGTGGGTATCAGGGCGACTACACTGAAGCTTTCTTT.

The rearrangement links TRBV7-6 to TRBJ2-2, with 7 bases lining up with TRBD2. V was pared by 3 bases and J by 8 bases, with 6 bases of the junction left unmatched. The length of the CDR3 is 14 residues. The germline V gene has CDR1 SGHVS and CDR2 FNYEAQ. The CDR3 is CASSFGTTTGELFF. DNA for the CDR3: TGTGCCAGCAGCTTCGGGACTACCACTGGGGAGCTGTTTTTT.

J is TRBJ1-1 and V is TRBV5-8; D might be TRBD1 (6 bases). Germline assignment: CDR1 SGHTS and CDR2 YDEGEE. Trimming stripped 2 bases from V and 2 bases from J, with 13 bases between. The CDR3 totals 15 residues. CDR3 sequence reads: CASSLGQRDNTEAFF. The CDR3 DNA follows: TGTGCCAGCAGCTTAGGACAGAGGGACAACACTGAAGCTTTCTTT.

The CDR3 region is CASRTGVNTEAFF. CDR3 nucleotides: TGTGCCAGCAGGACAGGAGTGAACACTGAAGCTTTCTTT. The rearrangement uses TRBV6-5 and TRBJ1-1; perhaps TRBD1 as D (6 bases). CDR1 is MNHEY and CDR2 is SVGAGI in the germline V gene. Trimming pared 6 bases from V and 0 bases from J, leaving 8 bases between. The CDR3 consists of 13 residues.

The chain couples TRBV19 to TRBJ1-1, with D unclear. The CDR3 contains 14 residues. Trimming removed 4 bases at V and 1 base at J, with 10 bases between. Germline CDR1 is LNHDA and CDR2 is SQIVND (reference sequence). DNA of the CDR3: TGTGCCAGTAGTAACACAGATACGAACACTGAAGCTTTCTTT. It is translated as CASSNTDTNTEAFF.

This clone was found once. The chain combines TRBV9 with TRBJ1-1, with unresolved D. The CDR3 runs 14 residues. The germline V and J ends were trimmed by 3 bases and 0 bases, with 9 bases remaining between them. CDR1 is SGDLS and CDR2 is YYNGEE in the germline V gene. In nucleotides, the CDR3 is TGTGCCAGCAGCGCATCGGAGGTGAACACTGAAGCTTTCTTT. It encodes CASSASEVNTEAFF.

In this sample, this clone turned up many times. The rearrangement joins TRBV12-3 or TRBV12-4 to TRBJ1-1; D not resolved. Trimming took 1 base from V and 9 from J, leaving 6 bases between them. This CDR3 has 11 amino acids. This CDR3 is CASSLDKKAFF. CDR3 sequence (DNA): TGTGCCAGCAGTTTAGACAAGAAAGCTTTCTTT.

This clone was recorded a few times. V usage is TRBV2 and J usage is TRBJ2-7; the match to TRBD1 covers 7 bases. CDR1 SNHLY and CDR2 FYNNEI come from the germline V gene. The CDR3 runs to 16 residues. V gave up 4 bases and J gave up 0 bases; unmatched junction bases: 9. The CDR3 bases are TGTGCCAGCAGTGCCAGGACAGGAACCTTCTCCTACGAGCAGTACTTC. Translating it yields CASSARTGTFSYEQYF.

The V gene is TRBV29-1, the J gene TRBJ2-3, with D possibly TRBD1 on 6 matching bases. CDR1 is SQVTM, CDR2 ANQGSEA, per germline. V dropped 5 bases and J dropped 1 base, with 13 bases sitting between them. The CDR3 is 14 amino acids. CDR3 region: CSVSQGLGTDTQYF. DNA of the CDR3: TGCAGCGTTTCCCAGGGGTTGGGCACAGATACGCAGTATTTT.

Worth noting for this clone: A read error may produce the germline difference seen at one junction end. The CDR3 DNA reads TGTGCTCGTGGTTTCGGGGGGCCGGCGGGGGCAACAGATACGCAGTATTTT. Translation gives CARGFGGPAGATDTQYF. This chain uses TRBV12-5 with TRBJ2-3; D possibly corresponds to TRBD2 (7 bases). This CDR3 has 17 amino acids. Germline V gives CDR1 LGHNT, CDR2 FRNRAP.

The chain joins TRBV4-2 to TRBJ1-1, with D possibly being TRBD1 (5 bases). The CDR3 extends over 17 amino acids. From germline, CDR1 is LGHNA and CDR2 YNFKEQ. V was clipped by 0 bases and J by 4 bases, with 18 bases between them. In DNA form, the CDR3 reads TGTGCCAGCAGCCAAGAAGTTTGGAGGGACCCGGGCACTGAAGCTTTCTTT. Translating gives CASSQEVWRDPGTEAFF.